This T cell receptor (beta chain) is drawn from a study of blood T cells in healthy people across ages. Overall study results and limits: Long-lived donors exceeded aged donors in naive CD4+ cells and diversity. One million T cells yielded diversity estimates that were considered underestimates.

Primed by a sample-barcoded 5' primer and a J-beta primer mix, a second PCR proceeded for about 6 to 12 cycles. Researchers report that each sample yielded at least 3 million CDR3-containing paired-end reads. TCRdb passed the 5' RACE reads through MiXCR, listing each CDR3 protein once. This table has some 1.1 million distinct CDR3 sequences, around two fifths appearing once. For this clonotype: Its matching antigen is unknown.

Trimming took off 5 bases at V and 5 bases at J, with 10 bases between the two ends. The CDR3 is 13 residues long. Germline V gene lookup returns CDR1 LNHDA and CDR2 SQIVND (reference sequence). The receptor's source is a man younger than 30 in good health. Material for sequencing was blood. The V and J genes are TRBV19 and TRBJ2-1; tentatively, D is TRBD1 (5 bases). CDR3 sequence: CASSDRPHNEQFF. The CDR3 nucleotides read TGTGCCAGTAGTGACAGACCCCACAATGAGCAGTTCTTC.